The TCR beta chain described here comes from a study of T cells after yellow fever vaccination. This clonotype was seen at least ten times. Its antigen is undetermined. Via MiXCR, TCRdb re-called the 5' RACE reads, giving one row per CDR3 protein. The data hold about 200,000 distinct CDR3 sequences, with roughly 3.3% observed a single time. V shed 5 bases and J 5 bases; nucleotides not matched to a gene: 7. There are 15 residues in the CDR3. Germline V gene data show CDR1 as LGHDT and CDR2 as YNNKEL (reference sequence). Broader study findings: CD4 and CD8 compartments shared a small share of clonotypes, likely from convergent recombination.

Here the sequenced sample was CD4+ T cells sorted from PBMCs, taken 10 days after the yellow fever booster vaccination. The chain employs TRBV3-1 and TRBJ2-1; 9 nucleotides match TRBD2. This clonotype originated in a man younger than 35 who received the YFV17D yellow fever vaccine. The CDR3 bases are TGTGCCAGCAGCTCAGCGACTAGCGGCCACAATGAGCAGTTCTTC. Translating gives CASSSATSGHNEQFF.